The rows below give T cell receptor beta chains drawn from one sample of a study of OX40 agonist ivuxolimab in advanced cancers. The method was immunoSEQ multiplex PCR; TCRdb's version includes in-frame clones alone and lacks a portion of them. The table has 75,000 to 80,000 clones, about 84% seen once. The sample here was CD4+ or CD8+ T cells sorted from blood, taken in a trial of the OX40 agonist ivuxolimab. These receptor sequences come from an adult with an advanced solid tumor such as melanoma, head and neck, liver or kidney cancer. Both conserved end residues are part of each CDR3. The D gene is left open where the match is weak. Only some rows state a clone size, as once, few, many or a class for expanded clones.

- | TRBJ1-2 | TRBV27 | many | CASSFLAPDAGYTF | TGTGCCAGCAGTTTCTTGGCCCCCGATGCTGGCTACACCTTC
- | TRBJ2-7 | TRBV5-5 | - | CASSFRGTNHEQYF | TGTGCCAGCAGCTTTCGAGGGACCAACCACGAGCAGTACTTC
TRBD2 | TRBJ2-5 | TRBV4-1 | - | CASSLPTVSSGRGLQTQYF | TGCGCCAGCAGCCTACCGACAGTGTCTAGCGGGAGGGGCCTCCAGACCCAGTACTTC
- | TRBJ1-2 | TRBV6-5 | few | CASSSGGDGYTF | TGTGCCAGCAGTTCGGGAGGGGATGGCTACACCTTC
TRBD2 | TRBJ2-3 | TRBV5-1 | - | CASSPGGSYTDTQYF | TGCGCCAGCAGCCCGGGGGGGAGCTACACAGATACGCAGTATTTT
TRBD1 | TRBJ1-2 | TRBV5-1 | few | CASSRGTEYGYTF | TGCGCCAGCAGTCGGGGGACAGAGTATGGCTACACCTTC
TRBD1 | TRBJ2-3 | TRBV19 | - | CASSVRDRRYF | TGTGCCAGTAGTGTCCGGGACAGAAGGTATTTT
- | TRBJ1-3 | TRBV4-2 | - | CASSSISTASGNTIYF | TGTGCCAGCAGCTCGATAAGTACAGCCTCTGGAAACACCATATATTTT
- | TRBJ1-2 | TRBV6-5 | few | CASSPAPNYGYTF | TGTGCCAGCAGCCCCGCTCCAAACTATGGCTACACCTTC
TRBD1 | TRBJ1-3 | TRBV5-4 | - | CASSHGGDRAGNTIYF | TGTGCCAGCAGCCACGGGGGGGACAGGGCTGGAAACACCATATATTTT
- | TRBJ2-2 | TRBV6-7 | - | CASSSGTPPTGTGELFF | TGTGCCAGCAGCTCCGGGACCCCCCCCACAGGCACCGGGGAGCTGTTTTTT
- | TRBJ1-5 | TRBV19 | - | CASSTRGGSNQPQHF | TGTGCCAGTAGTACCCGGGGAGGGAGCAATCAGCCCCAGCATTTT
- | TRBJ1-4 | TRBV14 | few | CASSQEFRGGDEKLFF | TGTGCCAGCAGCCAAGAATTCCGTGGGGGGGATGAAAAACTGTTTTTT
TRBD1 | TRBJ2-5 | TRBV2 | few | CATSGQLFGETQYF | TGTGCCACCTCGGGACAGCTGTTTGGGGAGACCCAGTACTTC
TRBD2 | TRBJ2-5 | TRBV7-3 | few | CASSRGGTQETQYF | TGTGCCAGCAGCCGCGGGGGGACGCAAGAGACCCAGTACTTC
- | TRBJ1-5 | TRBV21-1 | many | CASSRGNQPQHF | TGTGCCAGCAGCAGGGGCAATCAGCCCCAGCATTTT
- | TRBJ1-1 | TRBV6-5 | - | CASSYLGGLMNTEAFF | TGTGCCAGCAGTTATCTAGGAGGTCTCATGAACACTGAAGCTTTCTTT
- | TRBJ2-5 | TRBV5-1 | - | CASSLGSGQETQYF | TGCGCCAGCAGCTTGGGTAGCGGCCAAGAGACCCAGTACTTC
- | TRBJ1-1 | TRBV18 | - | CASSQQQLDLNTEAFF | TGTGCCAGCTCACAACAACAGCTAGATCTGAACACTGAAGCTTTCTTT
- | TRBJ2-7 | TRBV27 | - | CASSSDYEQYF | TGTGCCAGCAGTTCCGACTACGAGCAGTACTTC
TRBD2 | TRBJ2-3 | TRBV29-1 | - | CSAEGLEGADTQYF | TGCAGCGCTGAGGGACTAGAGGGGGCAGATACGCAGTATTTT
TRBD1 | TRBJ1-2 | TRBV12-5 | few | CASGSGQEAGYGYTF | TGTGCTAGTGGTTCCGGACAGGAAGCGGGCTATGGCTACACCTTC
TRBD2 | TRBJ2-3 | TRBV4-2 | - | CASSPSGGSTDTQYF | TGTGCCAGCAGCCCGAGCGGGGGAAGCACAGATACGCAGTATTTT
TRBD2 | TRBJ2-1 | TRBV5-1 | - | CASSLQGWTSDNEQFF | TGCGCCAGCAGCTTACAGGGGTGGACTAGCGACAATGAGCAGTTCTTC
- | TRBJ1-5 | TRBV7-8 | - | CASSLQGEHQPQHF | TGTGCCAGCAGCTTGCAGGGAGAGCATCAGCCCCAGCATTTT
- | TRBJ1-3 | TRBV30 | - | CAWSLSGNTIYF | TGTGCCTGGAGTCTCTCTGGAAACACCATATATTTT
- | TRBJ1-4 | TRBV14 | - | CASSHRTEDEKLFF | TGTGCCAGCAGCCATCGGACCGAAGATGAAAAACTGTTTTTT
- | TRBJ2-7 | TRBV5-4 | - | CASSSGLNGANEQYF | TGTGCCAGCAGCTCCGGACTAAACGGGGCAAACGAGCAGTACTTC
- | TRBJ1-3 | TRBV2 | - | CASSDGGASGNTIYF | TGTGCCAGCAGTGACGGTGGGGCTTCTGGAAACACCATATATTTT
- | TRBJ1-1 | TRBV7-9 | - | CASSAPGAQIATEAFF | TGTGCCAGCAGCGCCCCCGGGGCACAAATCGCCACTGAAGCTTTCTTT
TRBD2 | TRBJ2-7 | TRBV5-8 | - | CASSLAGGPTYEQYF | TGTGCCAGCAGCTTGGCGGGGGGGCCGACTTACGAGCAGTACTTC
- | TRBJ2-7 | TRBV19 | few | CASSISPGRMYEQYF | TGTGCCAGTAGTATAAGCCCGGGACGGATGTACGAGCAGTACTTC
- | TRBJ1-1 | TRBV6-6 | - | CASSYSTAGTEAFF | TGTGCCAGCAGTTACTCGACGGCGGGGACTGAAGCTTTCTTT
- | TRBJ1-1 | TRBV6-6 | - | CASSPAGLGTEAFF | TGTGCCAGCAGTCCGGCCGGGTTGGGCACTGAAGCTTTCTTT
- | TRBJ2-2 | TRBV7-9 | - | CASSLAIGRANTGELFF | TGTGCCAGCAGCTTAGCAATCGGCAGGGCGAACACCGGGGAGCTGTTTTTT
- | TRBJ2-3 | TRBV10-2 | - | CASRQYTDTQYF | TGCGCCAGCAGGCAGTACACAGATACGCAGTATTTT
TRBD1 | TRBJ2-7 | TRBV2 | - | CASSNRDSYF | TGTGCCAGCAGCAACCGGGACAGCTACTTC
- | TRBJ1-2 | TRBV5-5 | - | CASSLIGQGYGYTF | TGTGCCAGCAGCTTGATCGGGCAGGGCTATGGCTACACCTTC
- | TRBJ2-1 | TRBV4-1 | - | CASSHSSDNEQFF | TGCGCCAGCAGCCACTCCTCGGACAATGAGCAGTTCTTC
- | TRBJ1-1 | TRBV6-5 | once | CASRLADEAFF | TGTGCCAGCAGGTTGGCAGATGAAGCTTTCTTT
- | TRBJ1-3 | TRBV6-1 | - | CASSEAWQRGNTIYF | TGTGCCAGCAGTGAAGCCTGGCAGCGTGGAAACACCATATATTTT
- | TRBJ2-5 | TRBV7-9 | - | CASSLSGEETQYF | TGTGCCAGCAGCTTAAGTGGGGAGGAGACCCAGTACTTC
TRBD1 | TRBJ1-5 | TRBV6-5 | - | CATSGGTGTQPQHF | TGTGCCACCTCAGGAGGGACAGGGACTCAGCCCCAGCATTTT
TRBD1 | TRBJ1-1 | TRBV11-3 | - | CASSKWGGQAATEAFF | TGTGCCAGCAGCAAGTGGGGCGGACAGGCGGCCACTGAAGCTTTCTTT
- | TRBJ1-2 | TRBV5-4 | - | CASSPPRSQGNYGYTF | TGTGCCAGCAGCCCCCCCCGAAGCCAAGGAAACTATGGCTACACCTTC
- | TRBJ1-2 | TRBV10-3 | medium-sized | CATYPGSGEDYTF | TGTGCCACCTACCCCGGGTCAGGGGAGGACTACACCTTC
TRBD1 | TRBJ2-3 | TRBV11-3 | - | CASSSGTGSTDTQYF | TGTGCCAGCAGCTCCGGGACAGGGAGCACAGATACGCAGTATTTT
TRBD2 | TRBJ2-1 | TRBV10-2 | - | CASSSWTSGEINEQFF | TGCGCCAGCAGTTCCTGGACTAGCGGGGAAATAAATGAGCAGTTCTTC
- | TRBJ2-3 | TRBV6-1 | once | CASSERRVSGDTQYF | TGTGCCAGCAGTGAAAGGAGGGTGAGTGGAGATACGCAGTATTTT
- | TRBJ1-3 | TRBV7-8 | - | CASSLLGQGYSGNTIYF | TGTGCCAGCAGCTTGCTCGGTCAGGGATACTCTGGAAACACCATATATTTT
- | TRBJ2-7 | TRBV27 | - | CASSSGDRYEQYF | TGTGCCAGCAGCTCCGGGGACCGATACGAGCAGTACTTC